This T cell receptor (beta chain) comes out of a study of blood T cell repertoires in COVID-19. Across the whole study: There were acute and convalescent COVID-19 samples, and they came from the United States, Italy and Spain. T cells, B-cell-depleted T cells, or PBMCs provided the cDNA or gDNA that served as material.

Authors' methods: Using reference gene primer amplification, nucleated cell counts were estimated. This table comes from immunoSEQ multiplex PCR, and its TCRdb copy is limited to in-frame clones, with some not included. The D gene and trimming were derived from the DNA, and the V and J assignments and clone size from that table. Among more than 200,000 clones listed, over 70% were seen once. Germline V gene sequence: CDR1 SGHRS, CDR2 YFSETQ. The length of the CDR3 is 15 residues. V was pared by 4 bases and J by 0 bases, with 10 bases between. The specimen sequenced was peripheral blood. This TCR was sampled from a man between 35 and 55 years old with acute or convalescent COVID-19. This chain joins TRBV5-1 and TRBJ1-4; the D is unclear. As DNA, the CDR3 is TGCGCCAGCAGCGTTAACAGTGCAACTAATGAAAAACTGTTTTTT. Translated: CASSVNSATNEKLFF.